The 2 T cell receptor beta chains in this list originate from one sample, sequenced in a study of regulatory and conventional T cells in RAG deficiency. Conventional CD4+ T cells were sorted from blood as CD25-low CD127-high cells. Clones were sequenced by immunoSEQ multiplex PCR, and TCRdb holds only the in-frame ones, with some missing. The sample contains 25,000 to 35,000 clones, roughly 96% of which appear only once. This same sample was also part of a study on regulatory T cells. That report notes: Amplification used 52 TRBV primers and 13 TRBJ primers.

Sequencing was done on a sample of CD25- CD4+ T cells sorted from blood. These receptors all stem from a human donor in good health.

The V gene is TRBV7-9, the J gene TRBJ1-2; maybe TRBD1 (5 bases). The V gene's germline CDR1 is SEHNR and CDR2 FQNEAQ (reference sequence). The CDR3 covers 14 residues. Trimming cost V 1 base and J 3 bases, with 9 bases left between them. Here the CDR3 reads CASSLVRADYGYTF. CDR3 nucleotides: TGTGCCAGCAGCTTAGTCAGGGCCGACTATGGCTACACCTTC.

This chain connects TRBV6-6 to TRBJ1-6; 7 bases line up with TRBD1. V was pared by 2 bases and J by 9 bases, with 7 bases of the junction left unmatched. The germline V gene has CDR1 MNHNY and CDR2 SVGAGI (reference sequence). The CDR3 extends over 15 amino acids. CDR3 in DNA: TGTGCCAGCAGTTACGGTACAGGGGACGGTTCACCCCTCCACTTT. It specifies CASSYGTGDGSPLHF.